Listed below are T cell receptor beta chains from one sample, sequenced in a study of T-cell reconstitution after alpha-beta-depleted transplantation in children. TCRdb re-called the PCR reads with MiXCR, one entry per CDR3 protein. The data hold hundreds of thousands of distinct CDR3 sequences, with about 15% observed a single time. The material was PBMCs from the stem cell graft donor, obtained from the stem cell graft. The receptors derive from a human donor who donated a stem cell graft to a child with acute myeloid leukemia. Each CDR3 is given with its conserved first and last residue. The D gene is left open where the match is weak. Rows give clone size only sometimes, using once, few, many, or a class for an expanded clone.

J: TRBJ2-1
V: TRBV4-3
D: TRBD2
length: 15
size: -
DNA: TGCGCCAGCAGCCCTCGGGGGACTAGTCACGATGAGCAGTTCTTC
CDR3: CASSPRGTSHDEQFF

J: TRBJ1-4
V: TRBV12-3/TRBV12-4
D: -
length: 16
size: few
DNA: TGTGCCAGCAGCGCTGCCGGAAGTGGTCTAGGCGAAAAACTGTTTTTT
CDR3: CASSAAGSGLGEKLFF

J: TRBJ2-7
V: TRBV7-9
D: TRBD1
length: 14
size: -
DNA: TGTGCCAGCAGCTCTACGGGACAGGGCTACGAGCAGTACTTC
CDR3: CASSSTGQGYEQYF

J: TRBJ2-3
V: TRBV7-6
D: -
length: 16
size: -
DNA: TGTGCCAGCAGCTTCGCGTTCCAGTCTAGCACAGATACGCAGTATTTT
CDR3: CASSFAFQSSTDTQYF

J: TRBJ2-3
V: TRBV7-3
D: TRBD2
length: 16
size: many
DNA: TGTGCCAGCAGCCCACGGGGGAGCGGGAGCGCAGATACGCAGTATTTT
CDR3: CASSPRGSGSADTQYF

J: TRBJ1-6
V: TRBV28
D: -
length: 13
size: -
DNA: TGTGCCAGCAGTTTGCACGGAAATTCACCCCTCCACTTT
CDR3: CASSLHGNSPLHF

J: TRBJ1-6
V: TRBV20-1
D: -
length: 15
size: few
DNA: TGCAGTGCTCAGAGTTCCAGCTTCTATAATTCACCCCTCCACTTT
CDR3: CSAQSSSFYNSPLHF

J: TRBJ2-2
V: TRBV7-6
D: -
length: 14
size: few
DNA: TGTGCCAGCAGCTTAAGGCCGAACACCGGGGAGCTGTTTTTT
CDR3: CASSLRPNTGELFF

J: TRBJ1-1
V: TRBV20-1
D: -
length: 12
size: few
DNA: TGCAGTGCTTGTGGGGACGGGACTGAAGCTTTCTTT
CDR3: CSACGDGTEAFF

J: TRBJ1-1
V: TRBV5-4
D: -
length: 15
size: many
DNA: TGTGCCAGCAGCGGGCGGGAACACAGCAACACTGAAGCTTTCTTT
CDR3: CASSGREHSNTEAFF

J: TRBJ2-3
V: TRBV28
D: TRBD2
length: 13
size: -
DNA: TGTGCCACCGGGAGCGGGGCCGTAGATACGCAGTATTTT
CDR3: CATGSGAVDTQYF

J: TRBJ2-3
V: TRBV7-3
D: -
length: 16
size: few
DNA: TGTGCCAGCAGCCTGACAGGCATGGGGAGCACAGATACGCAGTATTTT
CDR3: CASSLTGMGSTDTQYF

J: TRBJ1-3
V: TRBV11-2
D: -
length: 18
size: -
DNA: TGTGCCAGCAGTCAACAAGCCGGGACACCTTTGTCTGGAAACACCATATATTTT
CDR3: CASSQQAGTPLSGNTIYF

J: TRBJ2-1
V: TRBV7-3
D: -
length: 14
size: many
DNA: TGTGCCAGCAGCTTAGTGTGGGGGCCCGGTGAGCAGTTCTTC
CDR3: CASSLVWGPGEQFF

J: TRBJ1-2
V: TRBV2
D: -
length: 16
size: -
DNA: TGTGCCAGCAGTGAAGGGGGGACGGGGCGTAGGTATGGCTACACCTTC
CDR3: CASSEGGTGRRYGYTF

J: TRBJ2-5
V: TRBV5-6
D: -
length: 16
size: many
DNA: TGTGCCAGCAGCTGGGACCCGGGACAACTGGGGGAGACCCAGTACTTC
CDR3: CASSWDPGQLGETQYF

J: TRBJ2-6
V: TRBV12-3/TRBV12-4
D: -
length: 15
size: few
DNA: TGTGCCAGCATCAAGTCCGACTCTGGGGCCAACGTCCTGACTTTC
CDR3: CASIKSDSGANVLTF

J: TRBJ2-1
V: TRBV14
D: -
length: 13
size: few
DNA: TGTGCCAGCAGCCAAGTAGTCCCGGGGGAGCAGTTCTTC
CDR3: CASSQVVPGEQFF

J: TRBJ2-1
V: TRBV5-1
D: -
length: 14
size: few
DNA: TGCGCCAGCAGCTTGGCGCCAGGGGCCAGTGAGCAGTTCTTC
CDR3: CASSLAPGASEQFF

J: TRBJ1-4
V: TRBV7-2
D: TRBD1
length: 15
size: few
DNA: TGTGCCAGCAGCGAACAGGGGACGAGTAATGAAAAACTGTTTTTT
CDR3: CASSEQGTSNEKLFF

J: TRBJ1-1
V: TRBV28
D: -
length: 15
size: many
DNA: TGTGCCAGCAGTTTCGTTTCTCAACCGAACACTGAAGCTTTCTTT
CDR3: CASSFVSQPNTEAFF

J: TRBJ1-1
V: TRBV10-3
D: -
length: 12
size: few
DNA: TGTGCCATCAGTGGTGCCGACACTGAAGCTTTCTTT
CDR3: CAISGADTEAFF

J: TRBJ2-7
V: TRBV4-3
D: TRBD1
length: 17
size: -
DNA: TGCGCCAGCAGCCAAGAACGGACAGGGTGGGGGTCTGGCGAGCAGTACTTC
CDR3: CASSQERTGWGSGEQYF